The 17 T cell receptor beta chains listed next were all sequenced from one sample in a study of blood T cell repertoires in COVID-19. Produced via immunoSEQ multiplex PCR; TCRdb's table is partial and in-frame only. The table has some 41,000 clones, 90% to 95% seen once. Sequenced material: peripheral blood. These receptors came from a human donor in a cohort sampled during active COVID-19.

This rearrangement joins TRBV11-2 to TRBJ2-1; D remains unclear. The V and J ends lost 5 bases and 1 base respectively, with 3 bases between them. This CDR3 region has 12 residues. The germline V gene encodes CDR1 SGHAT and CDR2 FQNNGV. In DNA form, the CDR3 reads TGTGCCAGCAGCCAGTCCTACAATGAGCAGTTCTTC. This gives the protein CASSQSYNEQFF.

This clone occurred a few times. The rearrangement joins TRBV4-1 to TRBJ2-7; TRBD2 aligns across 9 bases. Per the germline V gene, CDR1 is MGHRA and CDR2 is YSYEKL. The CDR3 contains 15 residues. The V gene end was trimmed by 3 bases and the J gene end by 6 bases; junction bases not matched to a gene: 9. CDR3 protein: CASSHLAGLFSEQYF. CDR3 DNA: TGCGCCAGCAGCCATCTAGCGGGGTTGTTTTCCGAGCAGTACTTC.

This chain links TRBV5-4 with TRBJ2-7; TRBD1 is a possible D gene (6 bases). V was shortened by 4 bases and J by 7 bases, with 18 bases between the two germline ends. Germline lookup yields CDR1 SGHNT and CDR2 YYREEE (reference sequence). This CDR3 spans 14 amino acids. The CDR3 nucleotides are TGTGCCAGCAGCGTTAACAGGGAGCTCCGGGAGCAGTACTTC. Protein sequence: CASSVNRELREQYF.

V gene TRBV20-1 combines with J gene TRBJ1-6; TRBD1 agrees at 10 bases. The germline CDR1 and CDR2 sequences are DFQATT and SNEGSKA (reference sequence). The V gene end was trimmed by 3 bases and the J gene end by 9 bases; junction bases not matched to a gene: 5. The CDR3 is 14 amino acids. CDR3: CSASIGQGGSPLHF. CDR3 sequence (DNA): TGCAGTGCTAGTATAGGACAGGGGGGTTCACCCCTCCACTTT.

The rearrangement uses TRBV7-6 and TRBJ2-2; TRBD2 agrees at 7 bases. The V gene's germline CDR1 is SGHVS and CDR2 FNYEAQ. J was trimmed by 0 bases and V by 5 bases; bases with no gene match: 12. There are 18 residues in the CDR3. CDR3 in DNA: TGTGCCAGCAGCGCGTTGGCCCGCGGGAGCACGAACACCGGGGAGCTGTTTTTT. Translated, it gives CASSALARGSTNTGELFF.

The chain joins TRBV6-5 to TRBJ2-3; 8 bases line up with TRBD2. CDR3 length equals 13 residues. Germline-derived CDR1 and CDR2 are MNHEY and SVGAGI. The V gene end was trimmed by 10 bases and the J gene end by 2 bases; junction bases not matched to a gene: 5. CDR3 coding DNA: TGTGCCACCCGACTAGCGCCCACAGATACGCAGTATTTT. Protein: CATRLAPTDTQYF.

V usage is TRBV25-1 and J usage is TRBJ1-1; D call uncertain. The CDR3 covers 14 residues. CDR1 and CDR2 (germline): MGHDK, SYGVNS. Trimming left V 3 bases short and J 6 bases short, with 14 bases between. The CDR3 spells CASSDGVHFAEAFF. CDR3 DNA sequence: TGTGCCAGCAGTGACGGGGTCCACTTTGCTGAAGCTTTCTTT.

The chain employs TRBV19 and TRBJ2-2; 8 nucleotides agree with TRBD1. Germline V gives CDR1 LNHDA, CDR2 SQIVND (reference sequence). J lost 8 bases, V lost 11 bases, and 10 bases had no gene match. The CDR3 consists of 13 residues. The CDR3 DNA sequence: TGTGCCTGCGACGCCAGGGGGCTGGGGGAGCTGTTTTTT. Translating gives CACDARGLGELFF.

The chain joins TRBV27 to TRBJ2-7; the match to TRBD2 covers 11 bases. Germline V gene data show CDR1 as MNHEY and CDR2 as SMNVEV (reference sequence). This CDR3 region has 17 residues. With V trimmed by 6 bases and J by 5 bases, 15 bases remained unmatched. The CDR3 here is CASSPYSLSGGAHEQYF. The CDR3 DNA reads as TGTGCCAGCAGCCCATATTCCCTTAGCGGGGGGGCCCACGAGCAGTACTTC.

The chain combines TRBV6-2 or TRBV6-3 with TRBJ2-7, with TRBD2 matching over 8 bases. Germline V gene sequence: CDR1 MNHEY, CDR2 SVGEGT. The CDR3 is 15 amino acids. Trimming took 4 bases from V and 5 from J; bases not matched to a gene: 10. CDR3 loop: CASSWTSRTPHEQYF. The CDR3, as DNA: TGTGCCAGCAGTTGGACTAGCCGGACCCCCCACGAGCAGTACTTC.

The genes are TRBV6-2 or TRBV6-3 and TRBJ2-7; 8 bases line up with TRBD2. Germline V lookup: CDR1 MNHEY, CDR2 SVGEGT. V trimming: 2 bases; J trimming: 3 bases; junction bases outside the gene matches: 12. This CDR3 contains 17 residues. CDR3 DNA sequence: TGTGCCAGCAGTTACCATCTTGAGACTAGCGTACGCTACGAGCAGTACTTC. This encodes CASSYHLETSVRYEQYF.

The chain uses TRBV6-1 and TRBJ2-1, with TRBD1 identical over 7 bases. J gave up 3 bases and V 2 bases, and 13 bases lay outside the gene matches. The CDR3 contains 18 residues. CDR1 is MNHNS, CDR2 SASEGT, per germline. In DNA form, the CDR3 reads TGTGCCAGCAGTGAATTATGGTTTGGACAGGCTAGCTACAATGAGCAGTTCTTC. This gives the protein CASSELWFGQASYNEQFF.

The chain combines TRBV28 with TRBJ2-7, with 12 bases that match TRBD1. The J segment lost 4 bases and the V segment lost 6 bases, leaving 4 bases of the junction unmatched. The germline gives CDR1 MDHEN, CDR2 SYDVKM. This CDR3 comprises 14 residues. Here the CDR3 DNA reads TGTGCCAGCAGGCCGGGACAGGGGGCTTACGAGCAGTACTTC. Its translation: CASRPGQGAYEQYF.

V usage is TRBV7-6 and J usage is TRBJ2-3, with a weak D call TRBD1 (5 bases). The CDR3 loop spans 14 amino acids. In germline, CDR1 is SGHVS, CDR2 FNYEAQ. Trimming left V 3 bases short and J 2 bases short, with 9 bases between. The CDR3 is CASSFQGFTDTQYF. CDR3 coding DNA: TGTGCCAGCAGCTTTCAGGGATTCACAGATACGCAGTATTTT.

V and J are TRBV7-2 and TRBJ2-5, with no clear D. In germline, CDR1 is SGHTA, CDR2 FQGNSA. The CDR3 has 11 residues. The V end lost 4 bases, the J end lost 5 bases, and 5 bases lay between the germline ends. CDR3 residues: CASSWAETQYF. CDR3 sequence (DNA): TGTGCCAGCAGCTGGGCGGAGACCCAGTACTTC.

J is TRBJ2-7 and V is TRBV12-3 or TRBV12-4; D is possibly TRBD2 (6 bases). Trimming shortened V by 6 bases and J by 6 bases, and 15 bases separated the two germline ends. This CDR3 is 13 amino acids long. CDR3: CASSLTRATEQYF. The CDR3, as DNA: TGTGCCAGCAGCCTGACTAGGGCGACCGAGCAGTACTTC.

The CDR3 DNA is TGTGCCAGCAGCGTAGATTGGGGGGGAAGGGTCACTGAAGCTTTCTTT. Residues: CASSVDWGGRVTEAFF. This chain joins TRBV9 and TRBJ1-1, with a tentative D call TRBD1 (5 bases). Trimming removed 0 bases from V and 4 bases from J, with 16 bases in between. Germline V gives CDR1 SGDLS, CDR2 YYNGEE. The CDR3 contains 16 residues. Drawing the rest from reference TRBV9 and TRBJ1-1, the complete variable domain is DSGVTQTPKHLITATGQRVTLRCSPRSGDLSVYWYQQSLDQGLQFLIQYYNGEERAKGNILERFSAQQFPDLHSELNLSSLELGDSALYFCASSVDWGGRVTEAFFGQGTRLTVV.